This passage covers 18 T cell receptor beta chains from one sample sequenced in a study of blood T cell repertoires in COVID-19 (dated by TCRdb to 2020 to 2021). Receptors were amplified or captured by the immunoSEQ multiplex PCR assay. This is the immuneACCESS table as TCRdb keeps it, with only in-frame sequences that have V and J called. A part of the clones is gone; compared with another copy, unresolved V genes explain less than half, and the rest is unexplained. For this sample there are approximately 140,000 clones; approximately 80% appear just once. Together, the top ten hold around 10% of the sample. Sequencing was performed on peripheral blood. All receptors derive from a woman older than 75 in a cohort sampled during active or convalescent COVID-19.

The chain employs TRBV30 and TRBJ2-5; maybe TRBD1 (6 bases). From germline, CDR1 is GTSNPN and CDR2 SVGIG (reference sequence). The V end lost 1 base, the J end lost 4 bases, and 13 bases lay between the germline ends. The CDR3 runs 14 residues. The CDR3 region has the DNA TGTGCCTGGAGTGACCCGGGACATCCAGAGACCCAGTACTTC. It encodes CAWSDPGHPETQYF.

The V and J genes are TRBV18 and TRBJ1-1; D is unclear. The V gene's germline CDR1 is KGHSH and CDR2 LQKENI. This CDR3 spans 12 amino acids. Trimming shortened V by 6 bases and J by 1 base, and 6 bases separated the two germline ends. For the CDR3, the DNA is TGTGCCAGCTCCGCAGGGAACACTGAAGCTTTCTTT. This codes for CASSAGNTEAFF.

This clone has more than one count but fewer than ten. This chain joins TRBV6-2 or TRBV6-3 and TRBJ2-7, with 10 bases that match TRBD2. The CDR3 loop spans 15 amino acids. The germline gives CDR1 MNHEY, CDR2 SVGEGT. V lost 2 bases and J lost 3; bases outside the gene matches: 4. The CDR3 sequence is CASSYRPSGGYEQYF. The CDR3 DNA follows: TGTGCCAGCAGTTACCGGCCTAGCGGGGGCTACGAGCAGTACTTC.

V is TRBV5-4 and J is TRBJ2-5, with D perhaps matching TRBD1 (5 bases). The CDR3 covers 13 residues. The V and J ends lost 5 bases and 2 bases respectively, with 10 bases between them. Germline CDR1 reads SGHNT; CDR2 reads YYREEE (reference sequence). CDR3 sequence (DNA): TGTGCCAGCAGGGCCTGGACACAAGAGACCCAGTACTTC. Its protein product is CASRAWTQETQYF.

In its sample, this clone was seen a few times. This CDR3 is CASSATLTSTEAFF. CDR3 DNA sequence: TGTGCCAGCAGCGCCACCTTGACAAGCACTGAAGCTTTCTTT. The rearrangement links TRBV7-3 to TRBJ1-1; unclear D gene. With 5 bases removed from V and 4 bases from J, the gap between germline ends came to 14 bases. The CDR3 runs to 14 residues. Germline V CDR1 and CDR2: SGHTA, FQGTGA.

Concerning this clone: This same CDR3 is encoded by further DNA sequences in the sample. V usage is TRBV7-2 and J usage is TRBJ2-7; 8 bases are shared with TRBD2. The CDR3 sequence is 13 residues long. Trimming removed 4 bases from V and 3 bases from J; junction bases left unmatched: 2. Germline loops: CDR1 SGHTA, CDR2 FQGNSA. The CDR3 DNA follows: TGTGCCAGCAGCTCCCGGGGGGGCTACGAGCAGTACGTC. Encoded protein: CASSSRGGYEQYV.

The CDR3: CASSLAGSSSYEQYF. In DNA, the CDR3 is TGTGCCAGCAGCCTAGCGGGTTCAAGCTCCTACGAGCAGTACTTC. This sequence joins TRBV7-3 and TRBJ2-7; the match to TRBD2 covers 8 bases. With 5 bases clipped from V and 0 bases from J, the junction kept 6 bases outside the gene matches. This CDR3 region has 15 residues. Germline CDR1 and CDR2: SGHTA and FQGTGA.

The chain carries TRBV6-1 and TRBJ2-7; no clear D. This CDR3 region has 14 residues. Germline CDR1 reads MNHNS; CDR2 reads SASEGT. Trimming shortened V by 2 bases and J by 7 bases, and 15 bases separated the two germline ends. CDR3 coding DNA: TGTGCCAGCAGTGAAACGAGAGGTCTTCGGGAGCAGTACGTC. This encodes CASSETRGLREQYV.

V gene TRBV19 combines with J gene TRBJ1-1; tentatively, D is TRBD1 (6 bases). V was cut by 6 bases and J by 1 base, with 15 bases left in between. Germline CDR1 is LNHDA and CDR2 is SQIVND (reference sequence). The CDR3 is 15 residues long. CDR3 loop: CASRFYREPNTEAFF. In DNA, the CDR3 is TGTGCCAGTAGGTTCTACAGGGAACCGAACACTGAAGCTTTCTTT.

V and J are TRBV5-4 and TRBJ2-5; 7 nucleotides line up with TRBD2. V dropped 4 bases and J dropped 2; count of bases not matched to a gene: 5. The CDR3 loop spans 14 amino acids. Germline lookup yields CDR1 SGHNT and CDR2 YYREEE (reference sequence). The CDR3 DNA is TGTGCCAGCAGCCCCTGGACTAGTCAAGAGACCCAGTACTTC. Translated: CASSPWTSQETQYF.

The chain employs TRBV7-2 and TRBJ2-1; maybe TRBD1 (5 bases). Trimming took 5 bases from V and 0 from J, leaving 11 bases between them. Germline V lookup: CDR1 SGHTA, CDR2 FQGNSA. The CDR3 sequence is 15 residues long. The CDR3: CASSPQGSSYNEQFF. DNA of the CDR3: TGTGCCAGCAGCCCCCAGGGTAGCTCCTACAATGAGCAGTTCTTC.

This chain connects TRBV18 to TRBJ1-3, with unresolved D. CDR3 length: 16 amino acids. Germline V gene data show CDR1 as KGHSH and CDR2 as LQKENI. The ends were cut back, 6 bases at V and 0 bases at J, with 15 bases in the middle. CDR3 DNA sequence: TGTGCCAGCTCGCCTTCACAGCTCTACTCTGGAAACACCATATATTTT. Translation: CASSPSQLYSGNTIYF.

This clone was picked up one time. The chain couples TRBV18 to TRBJ2-7, with unresolved D. The CDR3 covers 14 residues. V gave up 6 bases and J gave up 2 bases, with 14 bases separating them. Looked up from germline, CDR1 is KGHSH and CDR2 is LQKENI. The CDR3 bases are TGTGCCAGCTCCTCTTTCACGGGTACCTACGAGCAGTACTTC. Amino acids: CASSSFTGTYEQYF.

The genes are TRBV6-4 and TRBJ2-1; possibly TRBD2 for D (6 bases). V was pared by 5 bases and J by 9 bases, with 14 bases between. Per the germline V gene, CDR1 is MRHNA and CDR2 is SNTAGT. The CDR3 has 13 residues. CDR3 coding DNA: TGTGCCAGCAGTCACGGATCCGGGGGTGAGCAGTTCTTC. It translates to CASSHGSGGEQFF.

The V call is TRBV27, the J call TRBJ2-2; possibly TRBD1 for D (6 bases). Germline V gives CDR1 MNHEY, CDR2 SMNVEV (reference sequence). This CDR3 is built from 14 residues. Trimming stripped 7 bases from V and 2 bases from J, with 11 bases between. DNA of the CDR3: TGTGCCAGCAAGAGGACAGTCAACACCGGGGAGCTGTTTTTT. As protein: CASKRTVNTGELFF.

This clone showed up just once. V usage is TRBV27 and J usage is TRBJ1-3, with D perhaps matching TRBD1 (6 bases). Germline V gene sequence: CDR1 MNHEY, CDR2 SMNVEV (reference sequence). The CDR3 consists of 15 residues. V was pared by 5 bases and J by 0 bases, with 11 bases between. This CDR3 reads CASSKTGYSGNTIYF. In nucleotides, the CDR3 is TGTGCCAGCAGTAAGACAGGTTACTCTGGAAACACCATATATTTT.

The V gene is TRBV19, the J gene TRBJ2-2, with 8 bases fitting TRBD2. This CDR3 comprises 17 residues. Germline lookup yields CDR1 LNHDA and CDR2 SQIVND (reference sequence). V gave up 10 bases and J gave up 7 bases; unmatched junction bases: 20. CDR3 amino acids: CATFNSAGALGVGELFF. The DNA of the CDR3 is TGTGCCACTTTCAATTCAGCGGGGGCCTTGGGGGTCGGGGAGCTGTTTTTT.

V is TRBV2 and J is TRBJ1-1; D is unresolved. Trimming left V 1 base short and J 1 base short, with 7 bases between. This CDR3 region has 14 residues. Germline V CDR1 and CDR2: SNHLY, FYNNEI. CDR3 amino acids: CASSEVYGNTEAFF. The CDR3 DNA follows: TGTGCCAGCAGTGAAGTATACGGGAACACTGAAGCTTTCTTT.